This TCR beta chain comes out of a study of blood T cells in healthy people across ages. This clonotype was detected only once. Its target is unknown. A J-beta primer mix and a sample-barcoded 5' primer were used in a second PCR of roughly 6 to 11 cycles. In TCRdb, the 5' RACE reads were re-called with MiXCR into one record per CDR3 protein. This sample has about 1,400,000 distinct CDR3 sequences, with around 55% found just once. This CDR3 has 12 residues. The germline V gene has CDR1 KGHDR and CDR2 SFDVKD. Broader study findings: Per million T cells, TCR beta diversity dropped about linearly as age rose. Observed TCR beta diversity showed a strong correlation with the percentage of naive T cells as measured by flow cytometry.

The clonotype was recovered from a man between 18 and 35 years old in good health. V and J are TRBV24-1 and TRBJ2-4; D is uncertain. The better agreement between TRBJ2-7 and the DNA end casts doubt on the J call. Material for sequencing was blood. The CDR3 spells CATADGLYEQYF. The CDR3 region has the DNA TGTGCCACCGCGGACGGCCTCTACGAGCAGTACTTC.